This T cell receptor (beta chain) derives from a study of OX40 agonist ivuxolimab in advanced cancers. Whole-study context: With a range of roughly 23 to 79, age averaged about 58 years, and 65% to 85% were male.

This clone was observed a handful of times. Its matching antigen is unknown. From germline, CDR1 is MNHEY and CDR2 SVGAGI. This CDR3 region has 13 residues. Trimming left V 5 bases short and J 4 bases short, with 11 bases between. The study, taken as a whole, reports: Mean expanded clone counts were higher in CD8+ than CD4+ T cells. At doses 0.1 to 3.0 mg/kg, CD4+ and CD8+ clones expanded.

Data came from immunoSEQ multiplex PCR; TCRdb stores just in-frame clones and leaves some out. The sample gives fewer than 85,000 clones, about nine tenths of which show up once; 2.5% is in the top ten. Sampling of blood occurred at baseline, cycle 4 day 1, and cycle 7 day 1. Sequenced material: CD4+ or CD8+ T cells sorted from blood, taken in a trial of the OX40 agonist ivuxolimab. This chain joins TRBV6-5 and TRBJ1-1; maybe TRBD1 (5 bases). The TCR sequence derives from an adult with an advanced solid tumor such as melanoma, head and neck, liver or kidney cancer. This CDR3 reads CASSLGHSTEAFF. In DNA form, the CDR3 reads TGTGCCAGCAGTCTCGGACACTCCACTGAAGCTTTCTTT.